The sequence of this TCR beta chain was determined in a study of beta chain features in type 1 diabetes. Expressed TCRB transcripts were sequenced after all isolated RNA was converted to cDNA. The assay was immunoSEQ multiplex PCR, and TCRdb's table has in-frame clones only and misses some. The table includes roughly 310,000 clones, more than 9.5% detected once. Each sorted fraction was over 95% pure. CDR1 and CDR2 (germline): MNHNS, SASEGT. The length of the CDR3 is 16 residues. V lost 3 bases to trimming and J lost 0 bases; unmatched junction nucleotides: 7. This clone was observed once. Its antigen remains unidentified. Notes on the study in general: Fewer junction insertions and more nucleotide deletions appeared in type 1 diabetes patients.

The sequenced sample was naive CD4+ T cells from blood. This receptor was identified in a woman aged 30 to 39 in good health. The V and J genes are TRBV6-1 and TRBJ2-7, with TRBD2 matching over 8 bases. CDR3 sequence: CASSDAPSGSSYEQYF. CDR3 nucleotide sequence: TGTGCCAGCAGTGACGCCCCAAGCGGGAGCTCCTACGAGCAGTACTTC.